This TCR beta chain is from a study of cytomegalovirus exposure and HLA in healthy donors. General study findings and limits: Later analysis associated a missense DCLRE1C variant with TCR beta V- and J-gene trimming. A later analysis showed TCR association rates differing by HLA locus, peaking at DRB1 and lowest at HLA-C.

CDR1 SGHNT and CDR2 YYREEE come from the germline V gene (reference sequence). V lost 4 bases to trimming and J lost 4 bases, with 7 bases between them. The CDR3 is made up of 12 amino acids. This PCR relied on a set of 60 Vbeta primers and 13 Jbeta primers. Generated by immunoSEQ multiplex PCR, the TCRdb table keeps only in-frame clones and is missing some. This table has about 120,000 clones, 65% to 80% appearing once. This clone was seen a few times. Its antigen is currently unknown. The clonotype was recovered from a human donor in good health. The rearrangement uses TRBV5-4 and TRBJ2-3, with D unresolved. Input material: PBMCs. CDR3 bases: TGTGCCAGCAGCCGACTCGCAGATACGCAGTATTTT. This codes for CASSRLADTQYF. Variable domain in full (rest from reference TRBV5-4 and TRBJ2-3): ETGVTQSPTHLIKTRGQQVTLRCSSQSGHNTVSWYQQALGQGPQFIFQYYREEENGRGNFPPRFSGLQFPNYSSELNVNALELDDSALYLCASSRLADTQYFGPGTRLTVL.